The 20 T cell receptor beta chains presented below share a single source sample, sequenced in a study of T cells in Graves' hyperthyroidism and ophthalmopathy. Amplification of TCR beta CDR3 regions was performed using RNA transcripts as template. In the first-round RT-PCR of the TCR CDR3, the HTBI primer set was used. TCRdb re-called the multiplex PCR reads through MiXCR, storing one row per CDR3 protein. The repertoire holds 500,000 or so distinct CDR3 sequences, with 17% as singletons. The sample taken for sequencing was blood. The receptors come from a woman aged 18-35 years with Graves' ophthalmopathy.

CDR3: CASSPLRGYYEQYF. The CDR3 DNA is TGTGCCAGCAGCCCTCTGAGAGGCTACTACGAGCAGTACTTC. The gene calls are TRBV14 and TRBJ2-7; D is undetermined. V was shortened by 4 bases and J by 3 bases, with 13 bases between the two germline ends. The CDR3 has 14 residues. Germline lookup yields CDR1 SGHDN and CDR2 FVKESK.

This clonotype occurred many times. The genes are TRBV30 and TRBJ1-2, with TRBD1 matching over 10 bases. Trimming at V came to 1 base and at J to 8 bases, leaving 4 bases not matched to a gene. Per germline, CDR1 GTSNPN and CDR2 SVGIG (reference sequence). The CDR3 runs 13 residues. The CDR3 region is CAWSGDRGRGYTF. The CDR3 DNA sequence: TGTGCCTGGAGTGGTGACAGGGGGCGAGGCTACACCTTC.

This clonotype was detected ten times or more. This chain joins TRBV5-1 and TRBJ2-5, with TRBD2 matching 9 bases. Germline V CDR1 and CDR2: SGHRS, YFSETQ. The CDR3 is 17 amino acids. V trimming: 7 bases; J trimming: 5 bases; junction bases outside the gene matches: 18. CDR3 sequence reads: CASRPILAGSMWETQYF. CDR3 DNA sequence: TGCGCCAGCCGCCCCATCCTAGCGGGATCCATGTGGGAGACCCAGTACTTC.

This clonotype was seen at least ten times. The CDR3 is CASRTGPYEAFF. CDR3 in DNA: TGTGCCAGCAGGACAGGACCCTATGAAGCTTTCTTT. The chain combines TRBV6-5 with TRBJ1-1; perhaps TRBD1 as D (6 bases). This CDR3 comprises 12 residues. The V gene's germline CDR1 is MNHEY and CDR2 SVGAGI. The V and J ends lost 6 bases and 7 bases respectively, with 12 bases between them.

In its sample, this clonotype was seen a few times. The chain combines TRBV6-4 with TRBJ2-1; 8 nucleotides match TRBD2. Per the germline V gene, CDR1 is MRHNA and CDR2 is SNTAGT. The CDR3 is 15 amino acids. J gave up 6 bases and V 6 bases, and 10 bases lay outside the gene matches. The chain's CDR3 is CASSQESGGANEQFF. The CDR3 DNA reads TGTGCCAGCAGCCAGGAATCCGGGGGGGCCAATGAGCAGTTCTTC.

The sample holds a few counts of this clonotype. The gene calls are TRBV5-1 and TRBJ1-3, with D possibly being TRBD1 (5 bases). The V gene's germline CDR1 is SGHRS and CDR2 YFSETQ. The germline V and J ends were trimmed by 4 bases and 0 bases, with 11 bases remaining between them. The CDR3 sequence is 15 residues long. The CDR3 spells CASSHDSTSGNTIYF. The CDR3 DNA is TGCGCCAGCAGCCATGACAGCACCTCTGGAAACACCATATATTTT.

This clonotype occurred a few times. The chain couples TRBV5-1 to TRBJ2-7; D unresolved. V lost 2 bases and J 2 bases, leaving 11 bases between the germline ends. The CDR3 sequence is 14 residues long. Looked up from germline, CDR1 is SGHRS and CDR2 is YFSETQ. The CDR3 region is CASSFGRVAYEQYF. The CDR3 DNA sequence: TGCGCCAGCAGCTTCGGTAGGGTCGCCTACGAGCAGTACTTC. Full variable domain (remainder filled in from reference TRBV5-1 and TRBJ2-7): KAGVTQTPRYLIKTRGQQVTLSCSPISGHRSVSWYQQTPGQGLQFLFEYFSETQRNKGNFPGRFSGRQFSNSRSEMNVSTLELGDSALYLCASSFGRVAYEQYFGPGTRLTVT.

The table lists this clonotype with many counts. The CDR3 sequence: CASSDTGLAYNEQFF. Written as DNA, the CDR3 is TGTGCCAGCAGTGATACAGGGTTGGCCTACAATGAGCAGTTCTTC. The chain couples TRBV28 to TRBJ2-1, with D tentatively TRBD1 (6 bases). The V gene lost 5 bases and the J gene lost 2 bases, with 13 bases spanning the gap. The CDR3 contains 15 residues. CDR1 and CDR2 from the germline V gene are MDHEN and SYDVKM.

This sequence joins TRBV20-1 and TRBJ1-6; TRBD1 aligns across 7 bases. Germline CDR1 and CDR2: DFQATT and SNEGSKA (reference sequence). CDR3 size: 14 residues. V dropped 0 bases and J dropped 10; count of bases not matched to a gene: 6. The chain's CDR3 is CSARDRTGPSPLHF. The CDR3, as DNA: TGCAGTGCTAGAGACCGGACAGGTCCATCACCCCTCCACTTT.

The J gene is TRBJ1-6, the V gene TRBV7-2; D is uncertain. Germline CDR1 SGHTA, CDR2 FQGNSA. Deletions cut 2 bases from V and 0 bases from J, with 11 bases between. The CDR3 consists of 17 residues. The CDR3 DNA sequence: TGTGCCAGCAGCTTATCAGGTTTCGGCTCCTATAATTCACCCCTCCACTTT. This translates into CASSLSGFGSYNSPLHF. The variable domain in full, completed from reference TRBV7-2 and TRBJ1-6, reads GAGVSQSPSNKVTEKGKDVELRCDPISGHTALYWYRQSLGQGLEFLIYFQGNSAPDKSGLPSDRFSAERTGGSVSTLTIQRTQQEDSAVYLCASSLSGFGSYNSPLHFGNGTRLTVT.

The chain uses TRBV4-1 and TRBJ2-1; D gene uncertain. Germline V gene sequence: CDR1 MGHRA, CDR2 YSYEKL. V was shortened by 7 bases and J by 4 bases, with 11 bases between the two germline ends. The CDR3 runs to 13 residues. CDR3 protein: CASTIGGYNEQFF. CDR3 bases: TGCGCCAGCACCATCGGCGGATACAATGAGCAGTTCTTC.

This clonotype was detected ten times or more. The CDR3 is CASSYSRLAGSDNEQFF. The CDR3 DNA reads as TGTGCCAGCAGTTACTCCCGACTAGCGGGATCAGACAATGAGCAGTTCTTC. The chain employs TRBV6-2 or TRBV6-3 and TRBJ2-1, with 11 nucleotides matching TRBD2. CDR3 size: 17 residues. Germline lookup yields CDR1 MNHEY and CDR2 SVGEGT. Trimming cost V 0 bases and J 5 bases; bases outside gene matches: 6.

At least ten counts were recorded for this clonotype. The CDR3 DNA reads as TGTGCCAGCAGTTCCTTGACTAGCGGGAGTGCAGATACGCAGTATTTT. Protein sequence: CASSSLTSGSADTQYF. The gene calls are TRBV28 and TRBJ2-3; 12 bases line up with TRBD2. V lost 4 bases and J lost 4; bases outside the gene matches: 6. CDR3 length: 16 amino acids. Germline V CDR1 and CDR2: MDHEN, SYDVKM.

The table lists this clonotype with many counts. The chain uses TRBV20-1 and TRBJ2-2; unclear D gene. Germline loops: CDR1 DFQATT, CDR2 SNEGSKA (reference sequence). Deletions cut 1 base from V and 0 bases from J, with 6 bases between. There are 14 residues in the CDR3. The CDR3 here is CSARAPANTGELFF. DNA for the CDR3: TGCAGTGCTAGAGCCCCAGCGAACACCGGGGAGCTGTTTTTT.

V usage is TRBV19 and J usage is TRBJ1-2; no definite D call. Per germline, CDR1 LNHDA and CDR2 SQIVND (reference sequence). CDR3 length: 11 amino acids. Trimming removed 5 bases at V and 5 bases at J, with 6 bases between. The DNA of the CDR3 is TGTGCCAGTAGTCGGGAGTATGGCTACACCTTC. Amino acids: CASSREYGYTF.

This clonotype was seen a few times. The chain joins TRBV20-1 to TRBJ1-1, with D tentatively TRBD1 (5 bases). Per the germline V gene, CDR1 is DFQATT and CDR2 is SNEGSKA (reference sequence). This CDR3 contains 15 residues. The V end lost 0 bases, the J end lost 1 base, and 12 bases lay between the germline ends. The CDR3, as DNA: TGCAGTGCTAGAGATGTGGGCAGGGCGAACACTGAAGCTTTCTTT. The encoded protein is CSARDVGRANTEAFF.

This clonotype was counted many times. The genes are TRBV6-2 or TRBV6-3 and TRBJ2-1; TRBD2 might be the D (7 bases). From germline, CDR1 is MNHEY and CDR2 SVGEGT. The ends were cut back, 5 bases at V and 7 bases at J, with 12 bases in the middle. This CDR3 spans 13 amino acids. CDR3 bases: TGTGCCAGCAGTAGGGGGGGAGGAAATGAGCAGTTCTTC. It encodes CASSRGGGNEQFF.

This clonotype was seen only a few times. J is TRBJ2-7 and V is TRBV4-2; D call uncertain. The CDR3 sequence is 13 residues long. Trimming stripped 0 bases from V and 5 bases from J, with 8 bases between. From germline, CDR1 is LGHNA and CDR2 YNFKEQ. The CDR3 nucleotides read TGTGCCAGCAGCCAAGATAGGCAGGACGAGCAGTACTTC. Its translation is CASSQDRQDEQYF.

The chain joins TRBV12-3 or TRBV12-4 to TRBJ2-3; 14 bases fit TRBD2. V lost 5 bases and J lost 6; bases outside the gene matches: 7. The CDR3 loop spans 16 amino acids. For the CDR3, the DNA is TGTGCCAGCAGTCCCGGGACTAGCGGGAGTGGCGATACGCAGTATTTT. This translates into CASSPGTSGSGDTQYF.

This clonotype was detected many times. The chain employs TRBV7-3 and TRBJ2-2; 9 bases map to TRBD2. Per germline, CDR1 SGHTA and CDR2 FQGTGA. The CDR3 has 17 amino acids. With 5 bases clipped from V and 1 base from J, the junction kept 8 bases outside the gene matches. The chain's CDR3 is CASSKGLTSGNTGELFF. The CDR3 coding sequence is TGTGCCAGCAGCAAAGGGTTGACTAGCGGGAACACCGGGGAGCTGTTTTTT.